Listed below are T cell receptor beta chains from one sample, sequenced in a study of blood T cell repertoires in COVID-19. Assay used: immunoSEQ multiplex PCR; TCRdb lists only in-frame clones, some missing. The repertoire consists of 90,000 to 100,000 clones, with roughly 80% occurring once and the leading ten covering less than 4.5%. Material: peripheral blood. These receptors all stem from a man between 60 and 75 years old with acute or convalescent COVID-19. Both conserved end residues are part of each CDR3. Fields, in order: clone size, J gene, D gene, V gene, CDR3 DNA, CDR3 protein. A D gene is named only where the DNA matches it firmly. Clone sizes are given selectively: once, few, many, or a class where the clone is expanded.

.,TRBJ2-7,TRBD1,TRBV19,TGTGCCACCGCTTCTTGGGACAGGGCCTACGAGCAGTACTTC,CATASWDRAYEQYF
.,TRBJ1-5,.,TRBV3-1/TRBV3-2,TGTGCCAGCAGCCAAGATCGGCAAAATTGGAACGACACAACGACAGATTATAGCAATCAGCCCCAGCATTTT,CASSQDRQNWNDTTTDYSNQPQHF
once,TRBJ2-7,.,TRBV6-4,TGTGCCAGCAGTGGACAGTACGAGCAGTACTTC,CASSGQYEQYF
few,TRBJ2-2,.,TRBV12-5,TGTGCTAGTATGTGGGGGCCCGGGGAGCTGTTTTTT,CASMWGPGELFF
.,TRBJ1-4,.,TRBV5-1,TGCGCCAGCAGCCTCCCAGATGAAAAACTGTTTTTT,CASSLPDEKLFF
few,TRBJ2-7,TRBD1,TRBV5-1,TGCGCCAGCAGCTGGGACAGGGGTTTCGAGCAGTACTTC,CASSWDRGFEQYF
.,TRBJ2-5,TRBD1,TRBV24-1,TGTGCCACCAGTAACTCCGGGACAGGGATGTACTTC,CATSNSGTGMYF
.,TRBJ1-2,.,TRBV19,TGTGCCAGTAGTCAAAGGGGATATGGCTACACCTTC,CASSQRGYGYTF
.,TRBJ1-5,TRBD1,TRBV12-5,TGTGCTAGTGGTTGGGACAGGGGTCAGCCCCAGCATTTT,CASGWDRGQPQHF
.,TRBJ2-1,.,TRBV7-2,TGTGCCAGCAGCCGTTCTAGCGCTCCCTACAATGAGCAGTTCTTC,CASSRSSAPYNEQFF
.,TRBJ2-3,TRBD2,TRBV6-2/TRBV6-3,TGTGCCAGCAGTTACGGTCTTCCTAGCGGGCGGAATACGCAGTATTTT,CASSYGLPSGRNTQYF
.,TRBJ2-2,.,TRBV6-5,TGTGCCAGCAGTTCACAGGGTTGGACCGGGGAGCTGTTTTTT,CASSSQGWTGELFF
.,TRBJ2-1,.,TRBV6-2/TRBV6-3,TGTGCCAGCAGTTTCAGCGGGCGGTACAATGAGCAGTTCTTC,CASSFSGRYNEQFF
.,TRBJ1-1,TRBD1,TRBV18,TGTGCCAGCTCACCCGGACAGGGGGCTTATGAAGCTTTCTTT,CASSPGQGAYEAFF
.,TRBJ2-7,TRBD2,TRBV9,TGTGCCAGCAGCGTAGATAGCGGGAGAGTGAGGGAGCAGTACTTC,CASSVDSGRVREQYF
.,TRBJ2-1,TRBD2,TRBV5-4,TGTGCCAGCAGCTCCCCCGCTAGCGGGATTCACAATGAGCAGTTCTTC,CASSSPASGIHNEQFF
.,TRBJ2-5,TRBD1,TRBV7-2,TGTGCCAGCAGCTCCTCAGGGGGCGGCTCAAAGACCCAGTACTTC,CASSSSGGGSKTQYF
.,TRBJ1-1,.,TRBV3-1/TRBV3-2,TGTGCCAGCAGCCAACCGGGGACTGAAGCTTTCTTT,CASSQPGTEAFF
.,TRBJ2-7,TRBD1,TRBV5-6,TGTGCCAGCAGCCCTGACAGGGGGGGATACGAGCAGTACTTC,CASSPDRGGYEQYF
.,TRBJ1-1,.,TRBV27,TGTGCCAGCAGTTTAGGGGGCAACACTGAAGCTTTCTTT,CASSLGGNTEAFF
.,TRBJ2-5,.,TRBV18,TGTGCCAGCTCCCCCCGCGGAGAGACCCAGTACTTC,CASSPRGETQYF
.,TRBJ1-1,.,TRBV29-1,TGCAGCGTCAAGAGACCGGGACTTTCGTCTACTGAAGCTTTCTTT,CSVKRPGLSSTEAFF
.,TRBJ2-2,TRBD2,TRBV2,TGTGCCAGCAGTGGGACTAGCGGTAGTCCCGGGGAGCTGTTTTTT,CASSGTSGSPGELFF
.,TRBJ2-7,.,TRBV27,TGTGCCAGCAGTTTATCCCCGAGCTCCTACGAGCAGTACTTC,CASSLSPSSYEQYF
.,TRBJ2-1,.,TRBV29-1,TGCAGCGTTGCGGGACATTCCTACAATGAGCAGTTCTTC,CSVAGHSYNEQFF
once,TRBJ2-1,TRBD2,TRBV10-3,TGTGCCATCAGCACGACCCAGGCGGCGGGGGGTTGGTTTGAGCAGTTCTTC,CAISTTQAAGGWFEQFF
.,TRBJ1-4,.,TRBV19,TGTGCCAGTAGACGGCGAGGAGATGGGGAAAAACTGTTTTTT,CASRRRGDGEKLFF